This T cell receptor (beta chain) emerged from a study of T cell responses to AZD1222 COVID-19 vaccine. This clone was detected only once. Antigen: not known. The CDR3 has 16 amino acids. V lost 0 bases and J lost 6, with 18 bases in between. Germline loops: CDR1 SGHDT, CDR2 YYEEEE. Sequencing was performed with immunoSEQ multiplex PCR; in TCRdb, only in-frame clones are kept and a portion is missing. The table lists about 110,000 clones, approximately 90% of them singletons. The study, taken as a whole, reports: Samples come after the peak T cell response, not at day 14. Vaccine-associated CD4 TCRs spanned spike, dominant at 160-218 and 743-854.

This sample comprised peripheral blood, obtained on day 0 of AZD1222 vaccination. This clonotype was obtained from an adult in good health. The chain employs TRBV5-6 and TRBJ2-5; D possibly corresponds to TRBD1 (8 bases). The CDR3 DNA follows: TGTGCCAGCAGCTTGGAGCGGGGCAGGGGGCAAAAGACCCAGTACTTC. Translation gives CASSLERGRGQKTQYF. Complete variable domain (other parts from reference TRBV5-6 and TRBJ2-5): DAGVTQSPTHLIKTRGQQVTLRCSPKSGHDTVSWYQQALGQGPQFIFQYYEEEERQRGNFPDRFSGHQFPNYSSELNVNALLLGDSALYLCASSLERGRGQKTQYFGPGTRLLVL.